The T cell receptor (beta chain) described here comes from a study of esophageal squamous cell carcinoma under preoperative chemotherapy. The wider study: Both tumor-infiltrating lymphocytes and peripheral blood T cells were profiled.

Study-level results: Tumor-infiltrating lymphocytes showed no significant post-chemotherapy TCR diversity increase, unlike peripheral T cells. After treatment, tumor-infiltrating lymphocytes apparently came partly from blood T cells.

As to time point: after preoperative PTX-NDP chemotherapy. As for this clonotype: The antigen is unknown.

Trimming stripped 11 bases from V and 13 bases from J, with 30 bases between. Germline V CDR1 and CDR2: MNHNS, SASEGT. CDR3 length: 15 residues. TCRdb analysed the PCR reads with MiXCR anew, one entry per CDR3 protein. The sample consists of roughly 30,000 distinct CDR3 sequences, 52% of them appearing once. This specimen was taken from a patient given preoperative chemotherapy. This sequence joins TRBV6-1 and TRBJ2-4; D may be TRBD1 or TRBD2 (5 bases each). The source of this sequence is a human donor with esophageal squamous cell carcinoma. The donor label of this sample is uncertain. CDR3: CARIPGPRAKNTQYF. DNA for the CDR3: TGTGCCCGCATCCCGGGGCCGAGAGCTAAAAATACGCAGTACTTC.